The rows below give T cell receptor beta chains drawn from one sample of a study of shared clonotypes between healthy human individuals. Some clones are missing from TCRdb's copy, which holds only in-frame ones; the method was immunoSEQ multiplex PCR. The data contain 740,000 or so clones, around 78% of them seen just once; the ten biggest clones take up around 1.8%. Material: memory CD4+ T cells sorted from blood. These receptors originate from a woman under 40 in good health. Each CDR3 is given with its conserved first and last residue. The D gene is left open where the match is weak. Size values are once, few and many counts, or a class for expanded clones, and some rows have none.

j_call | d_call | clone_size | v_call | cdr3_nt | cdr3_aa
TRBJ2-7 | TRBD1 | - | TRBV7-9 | TGTGCCAGCAGCTTAGCCCCGGGACAGGGTCTATCGAGGGCCTACGAGCAGTACTTC | CASSLAPGQGLSRAYEQYF
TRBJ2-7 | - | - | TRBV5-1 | TGCGCCAGCGGCCCAGGGGCCTCCTACGAGCAGTACTTC | CASGPGASYEQYF
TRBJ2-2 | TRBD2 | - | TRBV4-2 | TGTGCCAGCAGCCAAGGGGCTAGCGGGAGTCGGACCGGGGAGCTGTTTTTT | CASSQGASGSRTGELFF
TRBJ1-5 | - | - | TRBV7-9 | TGTGCCAGCAGCTCGGGGGGCGTTCTTCAGCCCCAGCATTTT | CASSSGGVLQPQHF
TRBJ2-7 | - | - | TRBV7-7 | TGTGCCAGCAGCTTAGGACAGGGAGGGGGCTACGAGCAGTACTTC | CASSLGQGGGYEQYF
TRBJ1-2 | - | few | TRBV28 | TGTGCCAGCAGTTTATCCAGGGCTAGCTACACCTTC | CASSLSRASYTF
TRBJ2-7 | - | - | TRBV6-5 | TGTGCCAGCAGTTATAGCCGGGGTAGCGAGCAGTACTTC | CASSYSRGSEQYF
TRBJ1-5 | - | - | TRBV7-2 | TGTGCCAGCAGCCCCCGGCAGGGAGCACAGCCCCAGCATTTT | CASSPRQGAQPQHF
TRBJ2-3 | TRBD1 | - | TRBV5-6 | TGTGCCAGCAGCTTGGCTCGGACAGGGTACAGCACAGATACGCAGTATTTT | CASSLARTGYSTDTQYF
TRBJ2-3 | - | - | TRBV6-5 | TGTGCCAGCAGTTACTCGGGTAGGCGCACAGATACGCAGTATTTT | CASSYSGRRTDTQYF
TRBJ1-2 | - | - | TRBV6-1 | TGTGCCAGCAGTGAGCAGGGTCTAGGTGGCTACACCTTC | CASSEQGLGGYTF
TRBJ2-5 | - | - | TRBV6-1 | TGTGCCAGCAGTGAAGCGCTCGGGATTTTGGAGACCCAGTACTTC | CASSEALGILETQYF
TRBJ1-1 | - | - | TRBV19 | TGTGCCAGTAGTATGAGGGGCAAGGAAGCTTTCTTT | CASSMRGKEAFF
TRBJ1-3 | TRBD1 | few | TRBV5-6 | TGTGCCAGCAGCTTGGGACAGGGGGCGATCGGAAACACCATATATTTT | CASSLGQGAIGNTIYF
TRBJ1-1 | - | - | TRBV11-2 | TGTGCCAGCAGCTTCGGACACACGGACACTGAAGCTTTCTTT | CASSFGHTDTEAFF
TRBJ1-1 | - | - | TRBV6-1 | TGTGCCAGCAGTCGGGTGGGGAACACTGAAGCTTTCTTT | CASSRVGNTEAFF
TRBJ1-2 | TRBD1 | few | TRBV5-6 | TGTGCCAGCAGCTTACCGGGACAGGGTGGCCATGGCTACACCTTC | CASSLPGQGGHGYTF
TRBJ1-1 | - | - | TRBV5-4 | TGTGCCAGCTCCCTCGGGGGTCCGAACACTGAAGCTTTCTTT | CASSLGGPNTEAFF
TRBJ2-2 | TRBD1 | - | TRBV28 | TGTGCCAGCAGTAGGGACAGGGGCGATGCGAACACCGGGGAGCTGTTTTTT | CASSRDRGDANTGELFF
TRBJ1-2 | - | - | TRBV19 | TGTGCCAGTAGTATCGTCCCAGGAGGCTACACCTTC | CASSIVPGGYTF
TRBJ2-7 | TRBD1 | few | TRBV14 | TGTGCCAGCAGCCCCGGGCGGACAGGGCTCTACGAGCAGTACTTC | CASSPGRTGLYEQYF
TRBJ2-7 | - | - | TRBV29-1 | TGCAGCGTTGTAGGCCTCTACGAGCAGTACTTC | CSVVGLYEQYF
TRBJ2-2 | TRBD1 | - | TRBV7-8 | TGTGCCAGCAGCCCGGACAGGGGGAGCACCGGGGAGCTGTTTTTT | CASSPDRGSTGELFF
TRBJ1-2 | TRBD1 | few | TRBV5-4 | TGTGCCAGCAGCCAGACAGGGCTTGGCTACACCTTC | CASSQTGLGYTF
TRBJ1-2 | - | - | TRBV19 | TGTGCCAGTAGTATAGATCGGGCCGTCCCGGGCGATGGCTACACCTTC | CASSIDRAVPGDGYTF
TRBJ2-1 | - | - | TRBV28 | TGTGCCAGTCGATTGGACAATGAGCAGTTCTTC | CASRLDNEQFF
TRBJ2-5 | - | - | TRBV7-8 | TGTGCCAGCAGCTGGGACATCCGGGAGACCCAGTACTTC | CASSWDIRETQYF
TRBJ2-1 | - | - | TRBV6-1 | TGTGCCAGCAAGTTCGGAACGGGACGGGTGAATGAGCAGTTCTTC | CASKFGTGRVNEQFF
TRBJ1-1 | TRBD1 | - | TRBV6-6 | TGTGCCAGCACCCAGGCAGGGGGCGCGTACACTGAAGCTTTCTTT | CASTQAGGAYTEAFF
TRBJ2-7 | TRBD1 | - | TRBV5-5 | TGTGCCAGCAGCTTCGGGGACAGAACCTACGAGCAGTACTTC | CASSFGDRTYEQYF
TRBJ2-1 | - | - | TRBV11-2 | TGTGCCAGCGATGAGGGGCAGGGCTACAATGAGCAGTTCTTC | CASDEGQGYNEQFF
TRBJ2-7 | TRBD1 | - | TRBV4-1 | TGCGCCAGCAGCCGAACAGACAGGGACTCCTACGAGCAGTACTTC | CASSRTDRDSYEQYF
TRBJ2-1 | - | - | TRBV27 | TGTGCCAGCAGTTTTGACTGGAATTTCCACAATGAGCAGTTCTTC | CASSFDWNFHNEQFF
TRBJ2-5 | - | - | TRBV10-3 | TGTGCCAACGCTGGGGGAGTCGGAGAGACCCAGTACTTC | CANAGGVGETQYF
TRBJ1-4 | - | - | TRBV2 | TGTGCCAGCAGCGGAAGGTCCGGTAATGAAAAACTGTTTTTT | CASSGRSGNEKLFF
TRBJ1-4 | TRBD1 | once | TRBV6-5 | TGTGCCAGCAAGGTTACAGGGGTCGGAGATGAAAAACTGTTTTTT | CASKVTGVGDEKLFF
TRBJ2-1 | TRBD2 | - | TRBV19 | TGTGCCAGTAGTCTTGCCGGGGGGGGAATCAATGAGCAGTTCTTC | CASSLAGGGINEQFF
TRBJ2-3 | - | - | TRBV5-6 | TGTGCCAGCAGCTTCGGGTACACAGATACGCAGTATTTT | CASSFGYTDTQYF
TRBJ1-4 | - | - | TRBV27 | TGTGCCAGCAGGATGACAAGCTACCAGGGAAAACTGTTTTTT | CASRMTSYQGKLFF
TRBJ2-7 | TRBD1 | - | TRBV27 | TGTGCCAGCAGTTTACGGTTCTCGACAGGGAGCTCCTACGAGCAGTACTTC | CASSLRFSTGSSYEQYF
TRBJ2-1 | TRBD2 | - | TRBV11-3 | TGTGCCAGCAGCGAGGAGGGGAGGGCGGGGAATGAGCAGTTCTTC | CASSEEGRAGNEQFF
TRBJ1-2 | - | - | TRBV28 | TGTGCCAGCAGTCCCCGGGAGGACTTCTATGGCTACACCTTC | CASSPREDFYGYTF
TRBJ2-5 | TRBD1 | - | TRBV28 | TGTGCCAGCAGTGGCGACAGGGTTGTAGAGACCCAGTACTTC | CASSGDRVVETQYF
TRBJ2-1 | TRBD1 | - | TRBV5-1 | TGCGCCAGCAGCATAGACAGGGTCTCCTACAATGAGCAGTTCTTC | CASSIDRVSYNEQFF
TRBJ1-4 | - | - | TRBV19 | TGTGCCAGTAGGGCCCTAACTAATGAAAAACTGTTTTTT | CASRALTNEKLFF
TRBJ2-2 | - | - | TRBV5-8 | TGTGCCAGCAGCCAAGAACAGCTGAACACCGGGGAGCTGTTTTTT | CASSQEQLNTGELFF
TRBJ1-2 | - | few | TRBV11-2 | TGTGCCAGCAGTAGACTTCGGGACTCTAACTATGGCTACACCTTC | CASSRLRDSNYGYTF
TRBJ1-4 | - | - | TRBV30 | TGTGCCTATTCCCCCGCCGGGGGACCTAATGAAAAACTGTTTTTT | CAYSPAGGPNEKLFF
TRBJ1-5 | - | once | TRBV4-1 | TGCGCCAGCAGCCAAAACTATATACTTGACAGCCACAATCAGCCCCAGCATTTT | CASSQNYILDSHNQPQHF
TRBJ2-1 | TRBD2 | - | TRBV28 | TGTGCCAGCAGGGAGACTAGCGGGGCAAGGAATGAGCAGTTCTTC | CASRETSGARNEQFF
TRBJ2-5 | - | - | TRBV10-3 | TGTGCCATCAGTGATGACGGGAAGGAGACCCAGTACTTC | CAISDDGKETQYF
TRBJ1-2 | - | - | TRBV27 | TGTGCCAGCAGTTTATCATGGGGAGAGCATGGCTACACCTTC | CASSLSWGEHGYTF
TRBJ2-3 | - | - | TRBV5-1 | TGCGCCAGCAGCGCATTAAGGGGGGGTTGGACAGATACGCAGTATTTT | CASSALRGGWTDTQYF